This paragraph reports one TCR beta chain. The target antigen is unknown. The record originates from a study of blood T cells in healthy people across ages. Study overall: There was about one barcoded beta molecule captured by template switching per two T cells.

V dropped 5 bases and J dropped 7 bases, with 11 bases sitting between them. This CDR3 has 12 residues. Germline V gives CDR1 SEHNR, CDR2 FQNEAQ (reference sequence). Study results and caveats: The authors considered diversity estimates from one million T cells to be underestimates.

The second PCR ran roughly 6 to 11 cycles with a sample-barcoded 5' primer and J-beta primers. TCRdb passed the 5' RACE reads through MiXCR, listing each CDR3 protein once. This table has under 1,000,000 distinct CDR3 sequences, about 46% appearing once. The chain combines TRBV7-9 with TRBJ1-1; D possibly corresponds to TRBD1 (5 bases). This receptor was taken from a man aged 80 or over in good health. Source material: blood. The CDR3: CASSDSLYEAFF. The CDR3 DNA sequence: TGTGCCAGCAGCGACAGCCTCTATGAAGCTTTCTTT.